A single T cell receptor (beta chain) is shown here with its context. This specimen belongs to a study of blood T cell repertoires in COVID-19. In the study overall: The samples span acute and convalescent COVID-19 from the United States, Italy and Spain. PBMCs, B-cell-depleted T cells, or T cells provided the cDNA or gDNA that made up the material.

V gave up 4 bases and J gave up 13 bases; unmatched junction bases: 12. CDR3 length: 15 amino acids. Germline CDR1 SGHDT, CDR2 YYEEEE. In the authors' workflow: Scientists estimated how many nucleated cells there were by amplifying reference gene primers. TCRdb's copy holds only in-frame clones and misses some; the assay was immunoSEQ multiplex PCR. The V and J calls and clone size were taken over from that table, and D and trimming were inferred from the DNA. The data show roughly 170,000 clones, with almost 85% seen just once and roughly 7.5% held by the top ten. This sequence joins TRBV5-6 and TRBJ1-6; 9 nucleotides line up with TRBD1. The sample comprised peripheral blood. The TCR originated in a middle-aged man who had recovered from COVID-19. In DNA, the CDR3 is TGTGCCAGCAGCCTTCTCCGGGACAGGGTTCTTCCCCTCCACTTT. As protein: CASSLLRDRVLPLHF.